Listed below are T cell receptor beta chains from one sample, sequenced in a study of a mutant IDH1 vaccine in newly diagnosed glioma. Their recognized antigens are unknown. Profiling relied on immunoSEQ multiplex PCR, and the TCRdb table lists in-frame clones only, not all of them. In the table there are about 72,000 clones, 84% of which are singletons. The source material was PBMCs, sampled from a glioma patient whose treatment included an IDH1 peptide vaccine. Source of these receptors: a man aged 18 to 29 with glioma. CDR3s include the opening cysteine and the closing phenylalanine or tryptophan.

TRBJ1-1 | TRBV2 | CASPEGVSGQPSEAFF
TRBJ2-3 | TRBV5-1 | CASRGWWGTDTQYF
TRBJ1-3 | TRBV30 | CAWDGGVSGNTIYF
TRBJ1-2 | TRBV4-2 | CASSQLPGQGNYGYTF
TRBJ1-1 | TRBV7-8 | CASSARPGAEAFF
TRBJ1-2 | TRBV5-1 | CASSLDQYGYTF
TRBJ2-1 | TRBV7-9 | CASSHGLRYNEQFF
TRBJ1-6 | TRBV19 | CASSLTGGYNSPLHF
TRBJ2-7 | TRBV28 | CASRTGQYYEQYF
TRBJ2-7 | TRBV5-1 | CASSFQQGATYEQYF
TRBJ2-5 | TRBV30 | CAWSSGTGGPEAQYF
TRBJ2-2 | TRBV13 | CASSKGLAETGELFF
TRBJ1-3 | TRBV18 | CASSPRFALQGSGNTIYF
TRBJ2-1 | TRBV5-6 | CASSLSGTNLDEQFF
TRBJ2-7 | TRBV10-3 | CAISESGTGRYEQYF
TRBJ2-5 | TRBV29-1 | CSGGLAGGQETQYF
TRBJ2-3 | TRBV6-1 | CARSGHPTTDTQYF
TRBJ1-1 | TRBV5-6 | CASSPISGTSETFF
TRBJ1-1 | TRBV28 | CASSVGTNTEAFF
TRBJ1-1 | TRBV29-1 | CSVALGAEAFF
TRBJ1-2 | TRBV10-2 | CASWGTWGAGYTF
TRBJ1-1 | TRBV7-3 | CASSLMGFGENTEAFF
TRBJ1-2 | TRBV7-9 | CASSPDWGYTF
TRBJ1-2 | TRBV7-8 | CASSLGGAAPGSDYGYTF
TRBJ1-1 | TRBV6-1 | CASNQGLLNTEAFF
TRBJ2-7 | TRBV15 | CATSTTGGYEQYF
TRBJ1-5 | TRBV7-2 | CASSLDSQPQHF
TRBJ2-5 | TRBV5-6 | CASSWWGEWKTQYF
TRBJ2-5 | TRBV6-1 | CASRGWFGPQETQYF
TRBJ1-3 | TRBV5-1 | CASGGNGNTIYF
TRBJ2-3 | TRBV2 | CASRGQGRTDTQYF
TRBJ2-3 | TRBV7-9 | CASSLAPDRFRSDTQYF
TRBJ2-5 | TRBV11-2 | CASSLSATIQETQYF
TRBJ2-7 | TRBV5-6 | CASSSRVHEQYF
TRBJ1-1 | TRBV14 | CASSQQGNTEAFF
TRBJ1-1 | TRBV14 | CASSQVGHPLNTEAFF
TRBJ1-4 | TRBV5-4 | CASSRTGTGGEKLFF
TRBJ2-1 | TRBV19 | CARLPLCVYSYNGQFF
TRBJ1-2 | TRBV7-9 | CASSLDTPRYGYTF